This TCR beta chain was obtained from a study of CD8 T cells in Susac syndrome. Study overall: The sequenced Susac syndrome patients included about 6 who had clinically active disease and eight who were in remission.

As for this clonotype: Its antigen is not identified.

Sequencing of TCR beta covered CD8+ and CD4+ T cells obtained from blood. V shed 3 bases and J shed 2 bases, with 9 bases lying between them. Germline V lookup: CDR1 SGHVS, CDR2 FQNEAQ. The CDR3 contains 14 residues. Reverse transcription used roughly 0.45 to 1 ug RNA and random hexamers. The CDR3 of TCR beta was amplified by immunoSEQ multiplex PCR across 54 Vbeta and 13 Jbeta. One entry per CDR3 protein, called by TCRdb with MiXCR from the immunoSEQ multiplex PCR reads. The sample lists roughly 140,000 distinct CDR3 sequences, approximately 95% occurring once. Study-level findings and limits: A relatively small number of individuals underwent TCR sequencing and HLA analysis.

The material sequenced was CD4+ T cells from PBMCs. This sequence was found in a human donor with Susac syndrome. V usage is TRBV7-8 and J usage is TRBJ2-3; D is uncertain. The CDR3 DNA sequence: TGTGCCAGCAGCTTTAGGGCAGACACAGATACGCAGTATTTT. Protein: CASSFRADTDTQYF.